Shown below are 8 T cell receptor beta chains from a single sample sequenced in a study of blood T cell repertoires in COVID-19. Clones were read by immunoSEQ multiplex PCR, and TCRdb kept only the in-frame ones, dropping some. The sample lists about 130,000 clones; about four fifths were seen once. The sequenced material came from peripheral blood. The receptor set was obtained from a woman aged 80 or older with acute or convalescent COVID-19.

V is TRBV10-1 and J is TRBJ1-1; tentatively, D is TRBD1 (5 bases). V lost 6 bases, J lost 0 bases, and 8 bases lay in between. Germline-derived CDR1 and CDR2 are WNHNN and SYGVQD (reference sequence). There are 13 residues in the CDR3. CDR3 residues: CASRRDLNTEAFF. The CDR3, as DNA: TGCGCCAGCAGGAGGGACTTGAACACTGAAGCTTTCTTT.

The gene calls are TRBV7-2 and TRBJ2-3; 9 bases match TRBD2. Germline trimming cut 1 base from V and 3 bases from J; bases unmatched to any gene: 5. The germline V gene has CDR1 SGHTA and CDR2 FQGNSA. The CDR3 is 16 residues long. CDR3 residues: CASSLGGGGQTDTQYF. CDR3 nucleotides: TGTGCCAGCAGCTTAGGCGGGGGGGGCCAAACAGATACGCAGTATTTT. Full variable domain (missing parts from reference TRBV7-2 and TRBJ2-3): GAGVSQSPSNKVTEKGKDVELRCDPISGHTALYWYRQSLGQGLEFLIYFQGNSAPDKSGLPSDRFSAERTGGSVSTLTIQRTQQEDSAVYLCASSLGGGGQTDTQYFGPGTRLTVL.

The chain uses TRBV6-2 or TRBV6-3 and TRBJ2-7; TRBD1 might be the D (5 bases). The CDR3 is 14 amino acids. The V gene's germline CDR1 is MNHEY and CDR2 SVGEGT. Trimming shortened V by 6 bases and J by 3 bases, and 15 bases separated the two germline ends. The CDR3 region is CASSLPGFNYEQYF. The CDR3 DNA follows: TGTGCCAGCAGCCTACCAGGGTTTAACTACGAGCAGTACTTC.

This CDR3 reads CATSGSPGQDNEKLFF. The CDR3, as DNA: TGTGCCACCAGCGGATCCCCGGGACAGGATAATGAAAAACTGTTTTTT. This sequence joins TRBV15 and TRBJ1-4; 8 nucleotides align to TRBD1. The germline V gene encodes CDR1 LNHNV and CDR2 YYDKDF (reference sequence). With 5 bases clipped from V and 4 bases from J, the junction kept 9 bases outside the gene matches. The CDR3 length is 16 residues.

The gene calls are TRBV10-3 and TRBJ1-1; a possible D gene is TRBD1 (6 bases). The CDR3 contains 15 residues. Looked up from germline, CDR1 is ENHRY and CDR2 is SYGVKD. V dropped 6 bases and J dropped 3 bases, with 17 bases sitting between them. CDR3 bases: TGTGCCATCAGAGCAGTTCTACAGGGATACACTGAAGCTTTCTTT. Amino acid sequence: CAIRAVLQGYTEAFF.

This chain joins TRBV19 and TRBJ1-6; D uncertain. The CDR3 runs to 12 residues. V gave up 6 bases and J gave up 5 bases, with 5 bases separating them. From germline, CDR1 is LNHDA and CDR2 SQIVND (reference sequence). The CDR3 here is CASRLDNSPLHF. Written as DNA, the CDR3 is TGTGCCAGTAGACTCGATAATTCACCCCTCCACTTT.

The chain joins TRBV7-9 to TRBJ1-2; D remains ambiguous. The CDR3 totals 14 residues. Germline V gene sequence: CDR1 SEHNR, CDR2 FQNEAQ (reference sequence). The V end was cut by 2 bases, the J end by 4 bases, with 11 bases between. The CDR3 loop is CASSLLRTFYGYTF. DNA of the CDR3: TGTGCCAGCAGCTTATTGCGTACTTTCTATGGCTACACCTTC.

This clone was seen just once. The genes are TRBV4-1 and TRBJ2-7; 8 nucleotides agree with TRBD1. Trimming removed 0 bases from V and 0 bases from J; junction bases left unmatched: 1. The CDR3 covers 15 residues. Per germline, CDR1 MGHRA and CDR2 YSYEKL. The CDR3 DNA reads TGCGCCAGCAGCCAAGAGACAGGGGACTCCTACGAGCAGTACTTC. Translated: CASSQETGDSYEQYF.